This passage covers 20 T cell receptor beta chains from one sample sequenced in a study of blood T cell repertoires in COVID-19. Generated by immunoSEQ multiplex PCR, the TCRdb table keeps only in-frame clones and is missing some. This table holds roughly 300,000 clones, about nine tenths found once. Sequenced: PBMCs or T cells enriched from blood (not recorded which). The receptor set was obtained from a woman younger than 30 who had recovered from COVID-19.

The chain combines TRBV6-5 with TRBJ2-7; perhaps TRBD2 as D (6 bases). Trimming took 0 bases from V and 9 from J, leaving 6 bases between them. The V gene's germline CDR1 is MNHEY and CDR2 SVGAGI. The CDR3 is made up of 11 amino acids. The CDR3: CASSYSGGQYF. DNA for the CDR3: TGTGCCAGCAGTTACTCCGGGGGGCAGTACTTC.

The gene calls are TRBV5-1 and TRBJ2-6; D is unclear. The V end lost 0 bases, the J end lost 3 bases, and 10 bases lay between the germline ends. The CDR3 sequence is 16 residues long. Germline V CDR1 and CDR2: SGHRS, YFSETQ. CDR3 amino acids: CASSLVATGGANVLTF. Here the CDR3 DNA reads TGCGCCAGCAGCTTGGTCGCAACGGGTGGGGCCAACGTCCTGACTTTC.

The chain carries TRBV11-2 and TRBJ2-2; tentative D call: TRBD1 (6 bases). CDR1 is SGHAT and CDR2 is FQNNGV in the germline V gene. Trimming left V 4 bases short and J 4 bases short, with 13 bases between. This CDR3 is 15 amino acids long. CDR3 in amino acids: CASSSATGSTGELFF. CDR3 in DNA: TGTGCCAGCAGCTCGGCGACAGGATCCACCGGGGAGCTGTTTTTT.

V is TRBV2 and J is TRBJ1-2; D call uncertain. The CDR3 is 12 residues long. Trimming cost V 7 bases and J 10 bases, with 16 bases left between them. Germline V gene data show CDR1 as SNHLY and CDR2 as FYNNEI. The DNA of the CDR3 is TGTGCCAGCACCGAGGGCCGAGCCTCCTACACCTTC. Residues: CASTEGRASYTF.

The J gene is TRBJ2-5, the V gene TRBV18, with 9 bases that match TRBD2. V dropped 3 bases and J dropped 3; count of bases not matched to a gene: 2. The CDR3 totals 14 residues. Germline-derived CDR1 and CDR2 are KGHSH and LQKENI. The CDR3, as DNA: TGTGCCAGCTCACCCGGCGGGGGGGAAGAGACCCAGTACTTC. Amino acid sequence: CASSPGGGEETQYF.

The DNA of the CDR3 is TGTGCCAGCAATAATAAGGGGATAATACGTGGACAGGCGAACACTGAAGCTTTCTTT. Its translation is CASNNKGIIRGQANTEAFF. The chain carries TRBV21-1 and TRBJ1-1; the table's D call of TRBD1 was not tested on the DNA. TRBV21-1 is a pseudogene. CDR3 length: 19 amino acids.

V usage is TRBV18 and J usage is TRBJ1-1; 9 positions match TRBD1. With 3 bases clipped from V and 8 bases from J, the junction kept 10 bases outside the gene matches. Germline V lookup: CDR1 KGHSH, CDR2 LQKENI. The CDR3 sequence is 15 residues long. The CDR3 DNA reads as TGTGCCAGCTCACCCCCGGGACAGGGTGGGGGCGAAGCTTTCTTT. It translates to CASSPPGQGGGEAFF.

This clone occurred once. The gene calls are TRBV29-1 and TRBJ1-2; D is unclear. Germline CDR1 reads SQVTM; CDR2 reads ANQGSEA. The CDR3 is made up of 13 amino acids. Between the trimmed V and J ends, which lost 0 bases and 4 bases, there was a span of 9 bases. As DNA, the CDR3 is TGCAGCGTTGAAGATAATCCAGGCTATGGCTACACCTTC. Translating gives CSVEDNPGYGYTF.

The rearrangement uses TRBV11-2 and TRBJ2-2; D is uncertain. V lost 1 base and J lost 1, with 4 bases in between. Germline V gives CDR1 SGHAT, CDR2 FQNNGV. The CDR3 consists of 14 residues. The CDR3 is CASSLAENTGELFF. Written as DNA, the CDR3 is TGTGCCAGCAGCTTAGCAGAGAACACCGGGGAGCTGTTTTTT. Full variable domain (rest looked up from reference TRBV11-2 and TRBJ2-2): EAGVAQSPRYKIIEKRQSVAFWCNPISGHATLYWYQQILGQGPKLLIQFQNNGVVDDSQLPKDRFSAERLKGVDSTLKIQPAKLEDSAVYLCASSLAENTGELFFGEGSRLTVL.

The CDR3 DNA reads TGCGCCAGCAGCTTCAATACACCAGATACGCAGTATTTT. Its translation is CASSFNTPDTQYF. V usage is TRBV5-1 and J usage is TRBJ2-3; unclear D gene. V was shortened by 2 bases and J by 4 bases, with 8 bases between the two germline ends. The CDR3 contains 13 residues. Germline V gene lookup returns CDR1 SGHRS and CDR2 YFSETQ.

The chain uses TRBV3-1 (or the pseudogene TRBV3-2) and TRBJ1-1, with 9 bases matching TRBD1. Germline V CDR1 and CDR2: LGHDT, YNNKEL (reference sequence). The length of the CDR3 is 15 residues. J was trimmed by 3 bases and V by 2 bases; bases with no gene match: 4. The CDR3 nucleotides read TGTGCCAGCAGCCAACCGGGACAGGGCCACACTGAAGCTTTCTTT. It encodes CASSQPGQGHTEAFF.

This clone was seen more than once but under ten times. The chain links TRBV3-1 (or the pseudogene TRBV3-2) to TRBJ1-1; the match to TRBD1 covers 10 bases. V trimming: 6 bases; J trimming: 3 bases; junction bases outside the gene matches: 4. Germline V gene lookup returns CDR1 LGHDT and CDR2 YNNKEL (reference sequence). The length of the CDR3 is 14 residues. The CDR3, as DNA: TGTGCCAGCAGAAAAGGGACAGGGGACACTGAAGCTTTCTTT. The encoded protein is CASRKGTGDTEAFF.

This chain links TRBV19 with TRBJ2-4; D is undetermined. Trimming pared 2 bases from V and 0 bases from J, leaving 8 bases between. The germline V gene encodes CDR1 LNHDA and CDR2 SQIVND (reference sequence). This CDR3 spans 15 amino acids. CDR3 DNA sequence: TGTGCCAGTAGTATAAGCCAAATAGCCAAAAACATTCAGTACTTC. This sequence encodes CASSISQIAKNIQYF. The entire variable domain, with the rest obtained from reference TRBV19 and TRBJ2-4, is as follows: DGGITQSPKYLFRKEGQNVTLSCEQNLNHDAMYWYRQDPGQGLRLIYYSQIVNDFQKGDIAEGYSVSREKKESFPLTVTSAQKNPTAFYLCASSISQIAKNIQYFGAGTRLSVL.

The V gene is TRBV7-9, the J gene TRBJ2-3, with TRBD1 identical over 9 bases. The CDR3 sequence is 15 residues long. Germline CDR1 and CDR2: SEHNR and FQNEAQ (reference sequence). The V gene end was trimmed by 5 bases and the J gene end by 4 bases; junction bases not matched to a gene: 7. The CDR3 nucleotides read TGTGCCAGCAGCCGCTTGGGACAGGGAGCAGATACGCAGTATTTT. Translation gives CASSRLGQGADTQYF.

This clone was seen a handful of times. The V call is TRBV18, the J call TRBJ2-1; 8 nucleotides agree with TRBD1. Germline CDR1 KGHSH, CDR2 LQKENI. This CDR3 spans 15 amino acids. The V segment lost 4 bases and the J segment 7 bases; nucleotides outside the gene matches: 9. The CDR3 reads CASSRPGGAGNEQFF. Written as DNA, the CDR3 is TGTGCCAGCTCACGGCCAGGGGGCGCGGGGAATGAGCAGTTCTTC.

The genes are TRBV5-1 and TRBJ1-1, with D uncertain. CDR1 SGHRS and CDR2 YFSETQ come from the germline V gene. The V end lost 2 bases, the J end lost 3 bases, and 8 bases lay between the germline ends. The CDR3 has 13 amino acids. CDR3 nucleotides: TGCGCCAGCAGCTTAGAGCCGGACACTGAAGCTTTCTTT. Translation: CASSLEPDTEAFF.

The rearrangement uses TRBV5-5 and TRBJ1-2; possible D gene TRBD1, 5 bases. The CDR3 has 16 amino acids. Germline V gene lookup returns CDR1 SGHKS and CDR2 YYEKEE (reference sequence). With 4 bases removed from V and 2 bases from J, the gap between germline ends came to 18 bases. The CDR3 is CASSTGRNFANYGYTF. The CDR3 DNA is TGTGCCAGCAGCACAGGACGGAACTTTGCGAACTATGGCTACACCTTC.

The J gene is TRBJ1-5, the V gene TRBV3-1 (or the pseudogene TRBV3-2); no reliable D call. Germline values: CDR1 LGHDT, CDR2 YNNKEL (reference sequence). This CDR3 contains 15 residues. Deletions cut 0 bases from V and 6 bases from J, with 12 bases between. CDR3 nucleotides: TGTGCCAGCAGCCAAGAGCGCGGTGGAGGTCAGCCCCAGCATTTT. Encoded protein: CASSQERGGGQPQHF.

This clone appeared once. V and J are TRBV30 and TRBJ2-1; 9 nucleotides agree with TRBD1. CDR1 and CDR2 from the germline V gene are GTSNPN and SVGIG (reference sequence). V lost 4 bases, J lost 6 bases, and 10 bases stayed unmatched. The CDR3 loop spans 15 amino acids. CDR3 nucleotides: TGTGCCTGGATCCAATACAGGGGGCAAGGCAATGAGCAGTTCTTC. Translation: CAWIQYRGQGNEQFF. The entire variable domain, with the rest obtained from reference TRBV30 and TRBJ2-1, is as follows: SQTIHQWPATLVQPVGSPLSLECTVEGTSNPNLYWYRQAAGRGLQLLFYSVGIGQISSEVPQNLSASRPQDRQFILSSKKLLLSDSGFYLCAWIQYRGQGNEQFFGPGTRLTVL.

V and J are TRBV7-3 and TRBJ2-5; TRBD1 matches 7 bases. V lost 5 bases to trimming and J lost 3 bases; unmatched junction nucleotides: 6. Germline V gene sequence: CDR1 SGHTA, CDR2 FQGTGA. CDR3 length: 14 amino acids. The CDR3 bases are TGTGCCAGCAGCAACGGGGACAGAAAAGAGACCCAGTACTTC. Its translation: CASSNGDRKETQYF.